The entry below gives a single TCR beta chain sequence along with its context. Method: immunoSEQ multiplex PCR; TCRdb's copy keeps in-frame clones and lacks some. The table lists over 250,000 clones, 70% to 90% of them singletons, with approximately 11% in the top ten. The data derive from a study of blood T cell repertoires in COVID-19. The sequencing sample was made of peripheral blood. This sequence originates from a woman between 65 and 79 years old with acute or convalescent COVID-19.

The CDR3, as DNA: TGTGCCAGCAGTGTGACGCGGGACAGGTCGCACAATGAGCAGTTCTTC. It translates to CASSVTRDRSHNEQFF. This chain joins TRBV27 and TRBJ2-1, with TRBD1 matching 8 bases. The CDR3 runs to 16 residues. With V trimmed by 5 bases and J by 5 bases, 11 bases remained unmatched. Germline CDR1 reads MNHEY; CDR2 reads SMNVEV (reference sequence).